This T cell receptor (beta chain) came from a study of radiotherapy plus CTLA-4 blockade in lung cancer. About the study: 18% of patients responded objectively, and roughly 34% achieved disease control. Study findings and constraints: In blood, TCR clones derived from the tumor expanded after radiotherapy plus ipilimumab.

Per germline, CDR1 LNHDA and CDR2 SQIVND (reference sequence). V lost 4 bases and J 6 bases, leaving 18 bases between the germline ends. The CDR3 contains 15 residues. Produced via immunoSEQ multiplex PCR; TCRdb's table is partial and in-frame only. The sample lists about 68,000 clones; around 80% were seen once. Alongside CTLA-4 blockade with ipilimumab, patients with chemo-refractory metastatic non-small-cell lung cancer received focal radiation. Details on this clone: Its specificity is not known.

The TCR was taken from a human donor with non-small cell lung cancer who had a complete response to radiotherapy plus ipilimumab. Sequenced material: peripheral blood, taken from a patient treated with radiotherapy plus ipilimumab. The chain is built from TRBV19 and TRBJ1-1; tentatively, D is TRBD1 (5 bases). Here the CDR3 reads CASSTEGVGRAEAFF. In nucleotides, the CDR3 is TGTGCCAGTAGTACGGAAGGGGTTGGGCGAGCTGAAGCTTTCTTT. The whole variable domain, remainder taken from reference TRBV19 and TRBJ1-1, is DGGITQSPKYLFRKEGQNVTLSCEQNLNHDAMYWYRQDPGQGLRLIYYSQIVNDFQKGDIAEGYSVSREKKESFPLTVTSAQKNPTAFYLCASSTEGVGRAEAFFGQGTRLTVV.